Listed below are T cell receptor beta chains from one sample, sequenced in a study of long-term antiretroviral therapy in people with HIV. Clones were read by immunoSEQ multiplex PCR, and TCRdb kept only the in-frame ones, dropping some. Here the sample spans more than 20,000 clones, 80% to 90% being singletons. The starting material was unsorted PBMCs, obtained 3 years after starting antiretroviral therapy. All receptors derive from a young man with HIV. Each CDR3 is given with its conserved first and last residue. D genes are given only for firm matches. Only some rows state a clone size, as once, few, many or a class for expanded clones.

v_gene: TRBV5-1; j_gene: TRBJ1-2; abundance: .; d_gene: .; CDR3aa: CASSLDRANYGYTF; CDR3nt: TGCGCCAGCAGCTTGGACAGGGCTAACTATGGCTACACCTTC
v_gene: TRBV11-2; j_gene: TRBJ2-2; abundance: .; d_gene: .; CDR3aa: CASSLPGELFF; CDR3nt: TGTGCCAGCAGCTTACCCGGGGAGCTGTTTTTT
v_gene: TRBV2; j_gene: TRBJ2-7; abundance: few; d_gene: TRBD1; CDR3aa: CASSERQGGYEQYF; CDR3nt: TGTGCCAGCAGTGAAAGACAGGGGGGCTACGAGCAGTACTTC
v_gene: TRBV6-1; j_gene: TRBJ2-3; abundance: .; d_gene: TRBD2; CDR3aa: CASIGLAGNTDTQYF; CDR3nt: TGTGCCAGCATTGGACTAGCGGGCAACACAGATACGCAGTATTTT
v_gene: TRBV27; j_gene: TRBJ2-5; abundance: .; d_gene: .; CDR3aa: CASSLLNGETQYF; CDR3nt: TGTGCCAGCAGTTTATTAAATGGCGAGACCCAGTACTTC
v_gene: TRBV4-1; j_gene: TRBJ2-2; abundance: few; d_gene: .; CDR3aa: CASSQALTSGELFF; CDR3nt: TGCGCCAGCAGCCAAGCCCTCACCTCTGGGGAGCTGTTTTTT
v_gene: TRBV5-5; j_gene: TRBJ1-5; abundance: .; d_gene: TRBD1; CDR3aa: CASSTWTGGDQPQHF; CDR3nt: TGTGCCAGCAGCACCTGGACAGGGGGGGATCAGCCCCAGCATTTT
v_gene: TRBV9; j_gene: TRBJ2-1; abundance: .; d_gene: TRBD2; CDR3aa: CASSVALAGVYNEQFF; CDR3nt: TGTGCCAGCAGCGTAGCCCTAGCGGGGGTCTACAATGAGCAGTTCTTC
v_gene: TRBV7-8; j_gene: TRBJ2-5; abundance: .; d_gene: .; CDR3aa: CASSATIPPQETQYF; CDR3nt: TGTGCCAGCAGCGCGACTATCCCGCCTCAAGAGACCCAGTACTTC
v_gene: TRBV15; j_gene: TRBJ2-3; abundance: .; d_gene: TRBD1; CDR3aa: CATSSVITGQGAAIGGTDTQYF; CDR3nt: TGTGCCACCAGCAGTGTAATAACCGGACAGGGGGCGGCCATAGGGGGCACAGATACGCAGTATTTT
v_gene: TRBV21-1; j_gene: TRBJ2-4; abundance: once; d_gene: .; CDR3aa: CASRIVQQRKNIQYF; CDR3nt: TGTGCCAGCAGGATTGTACAGCAAAGAAAAAACATTCAGTACTTC
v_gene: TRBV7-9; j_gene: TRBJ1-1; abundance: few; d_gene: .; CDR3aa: CASSLGPDIGDTEAFF; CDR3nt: TGTGCCAGCAGCTTAGGTCCGGACATAGGAGACACTGAAGCTTTCTTT
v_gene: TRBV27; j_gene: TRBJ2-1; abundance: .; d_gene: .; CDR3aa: CASSLTGGQGQGEQFF; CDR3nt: TGTGCCAGCAGTTTGACGGGCGGTCAGGGGCAGGGTGAGCAGTTCTTC
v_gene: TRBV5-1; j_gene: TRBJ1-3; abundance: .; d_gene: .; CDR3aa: CASSLAPTSSGNTIYF; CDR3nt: TGCGCCAGCAGCTTGGCCCCCACGAGCTCTGGAAACACCATATATTTT
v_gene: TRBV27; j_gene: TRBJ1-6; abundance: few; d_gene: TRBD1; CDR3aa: CASSSAYGQGEPLHF; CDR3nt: TGTGCCAGCAGTTCGGCATATGGACAGGGCGAACCCCTCCACTTT
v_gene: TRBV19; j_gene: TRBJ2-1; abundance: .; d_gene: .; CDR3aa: CASSIGQTEFNEQFF; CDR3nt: TGTGCCAGTAGTATAGGGCAGACGGAATTCAATGAGCAGTTCTTC
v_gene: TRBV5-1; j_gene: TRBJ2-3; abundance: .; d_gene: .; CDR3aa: CASSLGITSTDTQYF; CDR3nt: TGCGCCAGCAGCTTAGGTATAACTAGCACAGATACGCAGTATTTT
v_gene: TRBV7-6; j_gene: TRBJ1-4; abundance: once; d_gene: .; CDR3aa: CASSLRQDVEKLFF; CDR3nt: TGTGCCAGCAGCTTAAGACAGGACGTTGAAAAACTGTTTTTT